This T cell receptor beta chain derives from a study of shared clonotypes between healthy human individuals. Overall study results and limits: Sampling used blood alone; tissue repertoires probably differ.

TCRdb's table, derived via immunoSEQ multiplex PCR, lists solely in-frame clones and lacks some. The sample lists around 2.3 million clones; nearly 97% were seen once. Points on this clone: The antigen is unknown.

Trimming removed 4 bases from V and 5 bases from J; junction bases left unmatched: 6. Germline CDR1 and CDR2: MGHRA and YSYEKL. CDR3 size: 15 residues. The source is a man aged 18 to 30 in good health. This chain uses TRBV4-1 with TRBJ1-4; the match to TRBD1 covers 8 bases. The source material was naive CD4+ T cells sorted from blood. Subset reported: CD45RA+ positively selected. As DNA, the CDR3 is TGCGCCAGCAGCCGACCGGACAGGGCCAATGAAAAACTGTTTTTT. It codes for CASSRPDRANEKLFF.